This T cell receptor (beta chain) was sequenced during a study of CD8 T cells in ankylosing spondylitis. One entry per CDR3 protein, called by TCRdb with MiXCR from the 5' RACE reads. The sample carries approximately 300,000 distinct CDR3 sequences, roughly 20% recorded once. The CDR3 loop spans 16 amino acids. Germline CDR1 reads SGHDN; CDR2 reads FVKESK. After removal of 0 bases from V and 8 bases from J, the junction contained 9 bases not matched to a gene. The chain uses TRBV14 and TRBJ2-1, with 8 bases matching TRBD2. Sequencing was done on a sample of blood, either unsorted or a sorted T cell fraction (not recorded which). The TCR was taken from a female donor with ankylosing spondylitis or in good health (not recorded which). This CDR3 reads CASSQDLERGLYEQFF. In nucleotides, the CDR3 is TGTGCCAGCAGCCAAGATCTTGAGCGGGGGCTCTATGAGCAGTTCTTC.